Below are 7 T cell receptor beta chains sequenced from a single sample in a study of cytomegalovirus exposure and HLA in healthy donors. The PCR ran on 60 Vbeta and 13 Jbeta primers. Sequencing was performed with immunoSEQ multiplex PCR; in TCRdb, only in-frame clones are kept and a portion is missing. The sample lists tens of thousands of clones, about 75% occurring once. The sequencing input was PBMCs. These receptors were obtained from a man aged 40-49 years in good health and CMV-seronegative.

As regards this clone: The same CDR3 is also encoded by other DNA sequences in this sample. J is TRBJ1-1 and V is TRBV29-1; 8 bases map to TRBD1. Trimming took 7 bases from V and 1 from J; bases not matched to a gene: 2. Germline values: CDR1 SQVTM, CDR2 ANQGSEA. The CDR3 sequence is 12 residues long. This chain's CDR3 is CSGGQGNTEAFF. DNA of the CDR3: TGCAGCGGTGGACAGGGGAACACTGAAGCTTTCTTT. The complete variable domain, with remaining parts taken from reference TRBV29-1 and TRBJ1-1, reads SAVISQKPSRDICQRGTSLTIQCQVDSQVTMMFWYRQQPGQSLTLIATANQGSEATYESGFVIDKFPISRPNLTFSTLTVSNMSPEDSSIYLCSGGQGNTEAFFGQGTRLTVV.

The chain uses TRBV15 and TRBJ2-7; no definite D call. This CDR3 is 17 amino acids long. CDR1 and CDR2 from the germline V gene are LNHNV and YYDKDF (reference sequence). Deletions cut 0 bases from V and 0 bases from J, with 15 bases between. The CDR3 spells CATSRDWAGLSSYEQYF. The CDR3 DNA follows: TGTGCCACCAGCAGAGATTGGGCAGGTCTGAGCTCCTACGAGCAGTACTTC.

The rearrangement joins TRBV10-3 to TRBJ1-1; D remains unclear. V was clipped by 7 bases and J by 1 base, with 16 bases between them. Germline lookup yields CDR1 ENHRY and CDR2 SYGVKD. This CDR3 region has 15 residues. Written as DNA, the CDR3 is TGTGCCATCACCTCCGAGGGCCAGAAGAACACTGAAGCTTTCTTT. Its translation: CAITSEGQKNTEAFF.

This clone was detected only a few times. The chain has TRBV19 and TRBJ2-7; 11 bases align to TRBD1. CDR3 length: 15 residues. The V segment lost 5 bases and the J segment 4 bases; nucleotides outside the gene matches: 7. Germline loops: CDR1 LNHDA, CDR2 SQIVND (reference sequence). CDR3 loop: CASSVDRGLAYEQYF. The CDR3 coding sequence is TGTGCCAGTAGTGTGGACAGGGGGCTTGCGTACGAGCAGTACTTC.

The J gene is TRBJ1-5, the V gene TRBV19, with D perhaps matching TRBD1 (6 bases). V lost 4 bases and J 7 bases, leaving 11 bases between the germline ends. The germline gives CDR1 LNHDA, CDR2 SQIVND (reference sequence). This CDR3 region has 13 residues. The CDR3 coding sequence is TGTGCCAGTAGTAAGGGACAAGACCAGCCCCAGCATTTT. Protein sequence: CASSKGQDQPQHF.

This clone has only a few counts. This chain joins TRBV29-1 and TRBJ1-1; no reliable D call. V was cut by 4 bases and J by 2 bases, with 11 bases left in between. CDR3 length: 13 amino acids. The germline V gene encodes CDR1 SQVTM and CDR2 ANQGSEA. In DNA form, the CDR3 reads TGCAGCGTTGTGGTTCAGGAAAACACTGAAGCTTTCTTT. It specifies CSVVVQENTEAFF.

V is TRBV28 and J is TRBJ1-1, with a weak D call TRBD1 (5 bases). Trimming pared 8 bases from V and 1 base from J, leaving 20 bases between. Germline V gene data show CDR1 as MDHEN and CDR2 as SYDVKM. The CDR3 contains 16 residues. DNA for the CDR3: TGTGCCAGCGGATTCGTCGGGGGGGTAAGGAACACTGAAGCTTTCTTT. Translated, it gives CASGFVGGVRNTEAFF.